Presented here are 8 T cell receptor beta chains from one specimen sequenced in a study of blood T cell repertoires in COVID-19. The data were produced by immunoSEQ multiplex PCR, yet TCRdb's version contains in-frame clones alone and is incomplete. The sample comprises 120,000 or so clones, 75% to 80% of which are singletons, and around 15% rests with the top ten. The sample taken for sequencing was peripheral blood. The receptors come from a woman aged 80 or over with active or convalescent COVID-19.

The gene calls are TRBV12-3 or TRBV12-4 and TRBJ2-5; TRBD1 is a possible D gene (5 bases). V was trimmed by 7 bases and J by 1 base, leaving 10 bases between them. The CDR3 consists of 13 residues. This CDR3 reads CASTQGVQETQYF. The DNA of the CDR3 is TGTGCCAGCACCCAGGGTGTCCAAGAGACCCAGTACTTC.

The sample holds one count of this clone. The CDR3 loop is CASSQDVGSQGARNYGYTF. The CDR3 bases are TGTGCCAGCAGCCAAGATGTCGGGAGTCAGGGGGCGCGAAACTATGGCTACACCTTC. The V call is TRBV4-2, the J call TRBJ1-2; 8 positions agree with TRBD1. The CDR3 contains 19 residues. From germline, CDR1 is LGHNA and CDR2 YNFKEQ. Trimming at V came to 0 bases and at J to 2 bases, leaving 14 bases not matched to a gene.

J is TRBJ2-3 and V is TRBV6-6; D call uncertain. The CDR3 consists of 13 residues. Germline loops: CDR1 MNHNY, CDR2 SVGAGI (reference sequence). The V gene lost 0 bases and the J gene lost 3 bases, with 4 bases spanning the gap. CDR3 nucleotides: TGTGCCAGCAGTTACTCGGCTACAGATACGCAGTATTTT. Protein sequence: CASSYSATDTQYF.

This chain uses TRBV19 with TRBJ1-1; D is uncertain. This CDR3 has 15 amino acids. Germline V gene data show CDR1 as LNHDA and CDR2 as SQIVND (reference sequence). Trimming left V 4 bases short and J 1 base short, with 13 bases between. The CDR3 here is CASSNRPETNTEAFF. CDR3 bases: TGTGCCAGTAGTAACAGACCTGAAACGAACACTGAAGCTTTCTTT.

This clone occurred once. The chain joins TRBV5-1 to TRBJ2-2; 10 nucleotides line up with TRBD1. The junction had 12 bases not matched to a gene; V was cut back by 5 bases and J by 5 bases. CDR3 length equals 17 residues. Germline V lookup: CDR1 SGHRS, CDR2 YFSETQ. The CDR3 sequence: CASRLSTGTGATGELFF. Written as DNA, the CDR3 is TGCGCCAGCAGACTTTCCACCGGGACAGGGGCGACCGGGGAGCTGTTTTTT. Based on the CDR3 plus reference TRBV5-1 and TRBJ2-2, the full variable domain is KAGVTQTPRYLIKTRGQQVTLSCSPISGHRSVSWYQQTPGQGLQFLFEYFSETQRNKGNFPGRFSGRQFSNSRSEMNVSTLELGDSALYLCASRLSTGTGATGELFFGEGSRLTVL.

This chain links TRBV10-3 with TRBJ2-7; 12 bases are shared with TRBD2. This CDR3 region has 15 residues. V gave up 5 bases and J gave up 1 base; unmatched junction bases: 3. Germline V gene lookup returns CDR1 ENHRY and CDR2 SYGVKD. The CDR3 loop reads CAISFGLAGSYEQYF. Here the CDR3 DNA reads TGTGCCATCAGTTTTGGACTAGCGGGATCCTACGAGCAGTACTTC.

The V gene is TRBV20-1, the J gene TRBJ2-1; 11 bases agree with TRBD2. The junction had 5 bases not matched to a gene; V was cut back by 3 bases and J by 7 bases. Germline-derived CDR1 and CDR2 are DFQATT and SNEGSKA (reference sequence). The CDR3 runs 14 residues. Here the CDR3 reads CSASGTSGRNEQFF. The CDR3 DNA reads TGCAGTGCTAGTGGGACTAGCGGACGGAATGAGCAGTTCTTC.

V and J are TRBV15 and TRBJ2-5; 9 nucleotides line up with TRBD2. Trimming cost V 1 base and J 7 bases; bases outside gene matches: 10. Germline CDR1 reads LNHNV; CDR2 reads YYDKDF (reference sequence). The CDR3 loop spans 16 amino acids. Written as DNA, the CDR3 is TGTGCCACCAGCAGAGGAGGGCTGACTAGCGGAACGACCCAGTACTTC. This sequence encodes CATSRGGLTSGTTQYF.